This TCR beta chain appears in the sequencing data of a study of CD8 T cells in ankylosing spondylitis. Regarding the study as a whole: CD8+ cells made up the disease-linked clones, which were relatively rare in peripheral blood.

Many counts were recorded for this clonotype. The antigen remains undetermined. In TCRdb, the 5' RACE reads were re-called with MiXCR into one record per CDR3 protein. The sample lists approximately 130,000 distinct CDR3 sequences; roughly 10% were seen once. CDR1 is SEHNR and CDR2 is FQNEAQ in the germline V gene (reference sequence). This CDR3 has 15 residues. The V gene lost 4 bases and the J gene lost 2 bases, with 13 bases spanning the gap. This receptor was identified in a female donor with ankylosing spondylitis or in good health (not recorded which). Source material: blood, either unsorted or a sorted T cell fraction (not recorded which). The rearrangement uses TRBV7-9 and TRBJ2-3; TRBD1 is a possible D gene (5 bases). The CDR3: CASSSQASPTDTQYF. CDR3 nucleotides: TGTGCCAGCAGCTCACAGGCTTCCCCCACAGATACGCAGTATTTT.